These 6 T cell receptor beta chains came from one sample sequenced in a study of T cells in Graves' hyperthyroidism and ophthalmopathy. RNA transcripts were the template for amplifying TCR beta CDR3 regions. During a first-round RT-PCR of the TCR CDR3, the HTBI primer set was used. MiXCR, run by TCRdb on the multiplex PCR reads, gives a single entry per CDR3 protein. The sample includes about 520,000 distinct CDR3 sequences, approximately 25% of them seen just once. The sample was blood. These TCRs come from a woman aged 25-40 years with Graves' ophthalmopathy.

This clonotype turned up a few times. V and J are TRBV2 and TRBJ2-3; no clear D gene. The V gene's germline CDR1 is SNHLY and CDR2 FYNNEI. Trimming stripped 2 bases from V and 5 bases from J, with 14 bases between. The CDR3 is made up of 15 amino acids. CDR3 amino acids: CASSESGSTVDTQYF. The DNA for the CDR3 is TGTGCCAGCAGTGAATCGGGCAGCACGGTAGATACGCAGTATTTT.

Many counts were recorded for this clonotype. The chain couples TRBV12-3 or TRBV12-4 to TRBJ2-7; 8 bases align to TRBD1. The CDR3 has 14 residues. The ends lost 5 bases at V and 5 bases at J; junction bases unmatched: 8. The CDR3 is CASSAGGVGDEQYF. In DNA form, the CDR3 reads TGTGCCAGCAGTGCAGGGGGCGTGGGCGACGAGCAGTACTTC.

With respect to this clonotype: Sequence at one end of the junction differs from germline and may be a read error. The chain has TRBV3-1 and TRBJ1-2; 7 bases fit TRBD1. The CDR3 is 16 amino acids. Germline V gene data show CDR1 as LGHDT and CDR2 as YNNKEL (reference sequence). This chain's CDR3 is CVSANPGTRGTYGYTF. CDR3 coding DNA: TGTGTCAGCGCCAACCCTGGAACCAGGGGGACCTATGGCTACACCTTC.

This clonotype was seen a handful of times. This sequence joins TRBV4-1 and TRBJ2-5, with D perhaps matching TRBD1 (6 bases). Trimming left V 1 base short and J 5 bases short, with 17 bases between. Germline V gene sequence: CDR1 MGHRA, CDR2 YSYEKL. The CDR3 consists of 16 residues. The CDR3 spells CASSQGLSRGLETQYF. In nucleotides, the CDR3 is TGCGCCAGCAGCCAAGGCCTTTCCAGGGGTTTGGAGACCCAGTACTTC.

This clonotype was detected a few times. The V call is TRBV28, the J call TRBJ2-5; the match to TRBD1 covers 7 bases. Germline loops: CDR1 MDHEN, CDR2 SYDVKM. The junction had 4 bases not matched to a gene; V was cut back by 3 bases and J by 3 bases. This CDR3 comprises 14 residues. The CDR3 region is CASSFRTGEETQYF. In nucleotides, the CDR3 is TGTGCCAGCAGTTTCCGTACAGGGGAAGAGACCCAGTACTTC.

Regarding this clonotype: One junction end does not reproduce the germline sequence, and a read error may be involved. V is TRBV6-4 and J is TRBJ2-7; weak D call: TRBD1 (5 bases). The CDR3 runs to 15 residues. Germline V gene lookup returns CDR1 MRHNA and CDR2 SNTAGT. Written as DNA, the CDR3 is TGTGCCATCAGTGACCCCGGAAAAGGGGACTACGAGCAGTACTTC. Encoded protein: CAISDPGKGDYEQYF.